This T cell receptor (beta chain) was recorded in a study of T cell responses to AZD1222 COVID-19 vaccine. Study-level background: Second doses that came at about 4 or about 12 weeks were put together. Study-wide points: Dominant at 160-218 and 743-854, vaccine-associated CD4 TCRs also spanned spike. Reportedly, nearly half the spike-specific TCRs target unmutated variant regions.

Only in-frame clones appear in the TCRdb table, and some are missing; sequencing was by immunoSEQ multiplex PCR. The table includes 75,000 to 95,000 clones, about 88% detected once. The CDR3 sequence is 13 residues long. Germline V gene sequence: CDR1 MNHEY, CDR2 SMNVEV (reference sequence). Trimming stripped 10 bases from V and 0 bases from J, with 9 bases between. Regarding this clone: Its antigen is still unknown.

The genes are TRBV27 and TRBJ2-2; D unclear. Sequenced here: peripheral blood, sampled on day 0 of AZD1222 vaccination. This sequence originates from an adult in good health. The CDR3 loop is CAIGRPNTGELFF. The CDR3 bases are TGTGCCATCGGACGACCGAACACCGGGGAGCTGTTTTTT.